This TCR beta chain is from a study of CD8 T cells in Susac syndrome. The RNA input was roughly 0.45 to 1 ug, and it was reverse transcribed with random hexamers. With immunoSEQ multiplex PCR, TCR beta CDR3 was amplified across 54 Vbeta and 13 Jbeta. One entry per CDR3 protein, called by TCRdb with MiXCR from the immunoSEQ multiplex PCR reads. The repertoire holds roughly 200,000 distinct CDR3 sequences, with roughly 94% as singletons. Whole-study results and caveats: The TCR sequencing and HLA analysis in the study involved a relatively small number of individuals, as the study acknowledged.

A remark on this clonotype: Antigen unknown.

Sequencing targeted TCR beta in T cells from blood (CD8+ and CD4+). Sequenced input: CD4+ T cells from PBMCs. The source of this sequence is a human donor with multiple sclerosis.

The CDR3 sequence is CSVGVAGDTEAFF. The CDR3 DNA follows: TGCAGCGTGGGGGTGGCAGGGGACACTGAAGCTTTCTTT. The chain links TRBV29-1 to TRBJ1-1; possible D gene TRBD1, 6 bases. The germline V gene encodes CDR1 SQVTM and CDR2 ANQGSEA. The CDR3 is 13 residues long. V gave up 6 bases and J gave up 3 bases, with 14 bases separating them.